Detailed here is one T cell receptor beta chain. Extraction and reverse transcription of RNA yielded cDNA as the sequencing template. Some clones are missing from TCRdb's copy, which holds only in-frame ones; the method was immunoSEQ multiplex PCR. Among around 100,000 clones listed, 41% were seen once. The sample originates from a study of CD8+ T cells in alopecia areata. This CDR3 region has 15 residues. The germline V gene has CDR1 GTSNPN and CDR2 SVGIG (reference sequence). Trimming removed 0 bases at V and 4 bases at J, with 13 bases between. The chain couples TRBV30 to TRBJ2-1; D is undetermined. The sequenced sample was CD4+ T cells sorted from blood. This receptor was identified in a human donor with alopecia areata. The CDR3 nucleotides are TGTGCCTGGAGTGTGGAGAGATGGCATTACAATGAGCAGTTCTTC. Its translation is CAWSVERWHYNEQFF.